Sequencing of this T cell receptor beta chain was carried out in a study of T cell repertoires in cytomegalovirus infection. Overall study context: Recently identified HLA-C-restricted CMV epitopes were among the peptides used. In public TCR beta signatures, there were indications of both CMV infection and matching HLA type.

TCRdb called the reads again in MiXCR, with one record for every CDR3 protein. This sample has about 770,000 distinct CDR3 sequences, with almost 30% found just once. The CDR3 sequence is 14 residues long. CDR1 MNHEY and CDR2 SMNVEV come from the germline V gene (reference sequence). V was pared by 3 bases and J by 7 bases, with 12 bases between. General study findings and limits: Dominating the ex vivo response were TCR beta clonotypes that were CMV-specific and HLA-C-restricted.

Details on this clonotype: Its antigen is currently unknown.

This chain uses TRBV27 with TRBJ2-2, with D perhaps TRBD2 (6 bases). The sample here was cultured CD8+ T cells from PBMCs, taken from culture after CMV antigen stimulation. This TCR came from a human donor in good health (CMV status not recorded). Some clones in this sample may be carry-over from other donors' samples. DNA of the CDR3: TGTGCCAGCAGTTTGGCAGGGAGGATCGGGGAGCTGTTTTTT. Translation: CASSLAGRIGELFF.